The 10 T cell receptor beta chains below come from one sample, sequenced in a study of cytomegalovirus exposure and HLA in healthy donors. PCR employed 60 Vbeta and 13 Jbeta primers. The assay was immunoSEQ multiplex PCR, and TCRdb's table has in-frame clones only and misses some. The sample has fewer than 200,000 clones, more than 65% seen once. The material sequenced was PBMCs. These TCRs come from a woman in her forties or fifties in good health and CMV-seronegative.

The CDR3, as DNA: TGTGCCAGCAGTGGCAGGGTTAATTCACCCCTCCACTTT. This gives the protein CASSGRVNSPLHF. The chain carries TRBV27 and TRBJ1-6, with D tentatively TRBD1 (5 bases). Germline values: CDR1 MNHEY, CDR2 SMNVEV (reference sequence). The length of the CDR3 is 13 residues. V was pared by 5 bases and J by 6 bases, with 8 bases between.

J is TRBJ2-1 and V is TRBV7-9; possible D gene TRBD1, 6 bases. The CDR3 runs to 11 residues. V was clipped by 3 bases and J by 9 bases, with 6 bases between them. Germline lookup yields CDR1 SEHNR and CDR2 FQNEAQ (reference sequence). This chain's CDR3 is CASSLTGEQFF. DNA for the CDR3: TGTGCCAGCAGCTTGACAGGTGAGCAGTTCTTC.

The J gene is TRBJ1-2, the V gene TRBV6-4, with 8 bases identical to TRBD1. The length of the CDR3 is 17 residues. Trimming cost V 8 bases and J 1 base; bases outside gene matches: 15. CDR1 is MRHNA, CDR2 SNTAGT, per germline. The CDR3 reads CASGRQGWKGNNYGYTF. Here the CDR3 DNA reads TGTGCCAGCGGACGACAGGGGTGGAAAGGTAATAACTATGGCTACACCTTC.

The CDR3 region has the DNA TGCGCCAGCAGCCCTCGGGGTAGCCGGACTGAAGCTTTCTTT. It yields the protein CASSPRGSRTEAFF. V and J are TRBV5-1 and TRBJ1-1; D not resolved. With 4 bases removed from V and 5 bases from J, the gap between germline ends came to 15 bases. Germline CDR1 reads SGHRS; CDR2 reads YFSETQ. CDR3 length: 14 amino acids.

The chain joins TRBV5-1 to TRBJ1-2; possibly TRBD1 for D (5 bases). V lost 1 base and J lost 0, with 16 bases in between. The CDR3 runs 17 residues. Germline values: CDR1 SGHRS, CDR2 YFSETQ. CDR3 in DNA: TGCGCCAGCAGCTTGTCAGGGCGGGGAGTATCTAACTATGGCTACACCTTC. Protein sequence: CASSLSGRGVSNYGYTF.

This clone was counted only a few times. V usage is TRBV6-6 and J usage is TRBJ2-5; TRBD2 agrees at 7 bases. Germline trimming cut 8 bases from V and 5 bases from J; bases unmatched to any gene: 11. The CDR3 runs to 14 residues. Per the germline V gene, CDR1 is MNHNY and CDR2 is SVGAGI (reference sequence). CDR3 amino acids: CASGMVGGDETQYF. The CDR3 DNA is TGTGCCAGCGGTATGGTGGGGGGGGATGAGACCCAGTACTTC.

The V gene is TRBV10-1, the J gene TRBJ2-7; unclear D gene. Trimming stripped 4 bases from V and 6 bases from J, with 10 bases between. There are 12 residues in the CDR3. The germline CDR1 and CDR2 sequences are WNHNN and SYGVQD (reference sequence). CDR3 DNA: TGCGCCAGCAGTGCGGTGAGTTTCGAGCAGTACTTC. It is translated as CASSAVSFEQYF.

In nucleotides, the CDR3 is TGCGCCAGCAGCCAGGGCAACCCGCCCCCGGAGACCCAGTACTTC. Translating gives CASSQGNPPPETQYF. The V gene is TRBV4-1, the J gene TRBJ2-5, with no clear D. Trimming pared 3 bases from V and 5 bases from J, leaving 16 bases between. Germline V CDR1 and CDR2: MGHRA, YSYEKL. The CDR3 runs 15 residues.

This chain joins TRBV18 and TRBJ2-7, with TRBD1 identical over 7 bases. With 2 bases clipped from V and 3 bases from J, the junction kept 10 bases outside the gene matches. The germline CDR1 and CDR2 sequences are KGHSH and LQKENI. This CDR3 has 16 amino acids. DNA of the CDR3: TGTGCCAGCTCACCATCAGACAGGGTAGGCCTCTACGAGCAGTACTTC. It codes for CASSPSDRVGLYEQYF.

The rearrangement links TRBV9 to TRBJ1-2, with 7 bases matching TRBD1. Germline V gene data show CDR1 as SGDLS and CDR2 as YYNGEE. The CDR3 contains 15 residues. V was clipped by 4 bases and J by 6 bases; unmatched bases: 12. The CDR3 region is CASSPGTAFTDGYTF. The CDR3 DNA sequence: TGTGCCAGCAGCCCGGGGACAGCCTTCACGGATGGCTACACCTTC.